One TCR beta chain is described in this entry. V gave up 0 bases and J gave up 4 bases; unmatched junction bases: 13. From germline, CDR1 is SQVTM and CDR2 ANQGSEA. The CDR3 is made up of 17 amino acids. The PCR contained 60 Vbeta and 13 Jbeta primers. The table came from immunoSEQ multiplex PCR; TCRdb's copy has only in-frame clones and leaves some out. The sample shows some 65,000 clones, approximately 78% of them seen only once. This record belongs to a study of cytomegalovirus exposure and HLA in healthy donors. Sequencing used PBMCs. The sequence was collected from a girl aged 5 to 17 in good health and CMV-seropositive. The gene calls are TRBV29-1 and TRBJ2-7; 9 bases agree with TRBD2. CDR3 loop: CSVEDRTSSGMIYEQYF. CDR3 nucleotides: TGCAGCGTTGAAGATCGCACCTCTAGCGGGATGATATACGAGCAGTACTTC.